The clone carrying this TCR beta chain was detected only a few times. What it binds is unknown. In germline, CDR1 is MNHEY, CDR2 SMNVEV (reference sequence). With 5 bases removed from V and 3 bases from J, the gap between germline ends came to 10 bases. The CDR3 contains 14 residues. This sample was taken from a study of cytomegalovirus exposure and HLA in healthy donors. The PCR had 60 Vbeta and 13 Jbeta primers. As processed by the authors: The authors later counted roughly 79 million unique TCR beta chains, roughly 11 million of them shared. Some clones are missing from TCRdb's copy, which holds only in-frame ones; the method was immunoSEQ multiplex PCR. Clonal size and the V and J genes are those of that table, whereas D and trimming came from the DNA. There are about 160,000 clones in the sample; around 86% occur only once, and around 0.97% lies in the top ten. Regarding the study as a whole: Some V segments, including TRBV6-2 and TRBV6-3, were excluded as indistinguishable. The study designated over 150 TCR beta chains cytomegalovirus-associated.

This clonotype was obtained from a girl aged 2-15 years in good health and CMV-seropositive. The source material was PBMCs. V is TRBV27 and J is TRBJ1-4; D possibly corresponds to TRBD1 (5 bases). CDR3 sequence: CASSLGAANEKLFF. The DNA for the CDR3 is TGTGCCAGCAGTCTTGGGGCTGCTAATGAAAAACTGTTTTTT. Full variable domain (missing parts from reference TRBV27 and TRBJ1-4): EAQVTQNPRYLITVTGKKLTVTCSQNMNHEYMSWYRQDPGLGLRQIYYSMNVEVTDKGDVPEGYKVSRKEKRNFPLILESPSPNQTSLYFCASSLGAANEKLFFGSGTQLSVL.